The 5 T cell receptor beta chains reported below all come from one sample, sequenced in a study of shared clonotypes between healthy human individuals. Here immunoSEQ multiplex PCR was the method, and the copy in TCRdb shows in-frame clones only, minus some. This sample has 450,000 to 550,000 clones, with approximately 79% found just once. The sample taken for sequencing was PBMCs. The receptor source for this set is a woman between 40 and 50 years old in good health. Some clones in this sample may be carry-over from other donors' samples.

This clone was picked up a small number of times. The chain employs TRBV15 and TRBJ2-5; TRBD1 matches 7 bases. J lost 4 bases, V lost 1 base, and 6 bases had no gene match. Germline V gene sequence: CDR1 LNHNV, CDR2 YYDKDF (reference sequence). This CDR3 region has 15 residues. This CDR3 reads CATSRGQGGRETQYF. The CDR3 DNA is TGTGCCACCAGCAGAGGACAGGGTGGGCGAGAGACCCAGTACTTC.

The chain employs TRBV2 and TRBJ2-7; perhaps TRBD1 as D (5 bases). The V gene's germline CDR1 is SNHLY and CDR2 FYNNEI. The CDR3 runs to 12 residues. V shed 6 bases and J shed 4 bases, with 10 bases lying between them. CDR3 in amino acids: CASRPQGYEQYF. CDR3 nucleotides: TGTGCCAGCAGGCCCCAGGGTTACGAGCAGTACTTC. Based on the CDR3 plus reference TRBV2 and TRBJ2-7, the full variable domain is EPEVTQTPSHQVTQMGQEVILRCVPISNHLYFYWYRQILGQKVEFLVSFYNNEISEKSEIFDDQFSVERPDGSNFTLKIRSTKLEDSAMYFCASRPQGYEQYFGPGTRLTVT.

The chain has TRBV30 and TRBJ2-1; no firm D call. There are 12 residues in the CDR3. The V gene lost 1 base and the J gene lost 6 bases, with 7 bases spanning the gap. CDR1 is GTSNPN, CDR2 SVGIG, per germline (reference sequence). This chain's CDR3 is CAWSARGNEQFF. In nucleotides, the CDR3 is TGTGCCTGGAGTGCCCGCGGCAATGAGCAGTTCTTC.

This chain links TRBV6-6 with TRBJ2-1, with TRBD1 matching over 9 bases. The V gene end was trimmed by 7 bases and the J gene end by 8 bases; junction bases not matched to a gene: 9. Germline CDR1 and CDR2: MNHNY and SVGAGI (reference sequence). CDR3 length: 14 residues. CDR3 sequence reads: CASNKDRGVDEQFF. DNA for the CDR3: TGTGCCAGCAATAAAGACAGGGGGGTGGATGAGCAGTTCTTC.

J is TRBJ2-7 and V is TRBV4-1, with 9 bases aligning to TRBD1. Germline V gene sequence: CDR1 MGHRA, CDR2 YSYEKL. CDR3 size: 15 residues. The ends lost 5 bases at V and 2 bases at J; junction bases unmatched: 7. The CDR3 DNA reads TGCGCCAGCAGCTGGACAGGGGAAGGTACCTACGAGCAGTACTTC. Protein product: CASSWTGEGTYEQYF.